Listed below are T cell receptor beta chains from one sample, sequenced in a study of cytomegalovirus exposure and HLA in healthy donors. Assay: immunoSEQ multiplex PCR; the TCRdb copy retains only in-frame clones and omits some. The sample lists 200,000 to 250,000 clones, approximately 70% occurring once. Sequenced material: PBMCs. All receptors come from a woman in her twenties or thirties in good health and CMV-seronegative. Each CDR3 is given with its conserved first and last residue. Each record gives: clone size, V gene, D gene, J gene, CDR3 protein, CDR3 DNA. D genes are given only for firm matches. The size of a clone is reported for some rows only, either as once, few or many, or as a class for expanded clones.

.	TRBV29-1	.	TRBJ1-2	CSVITLTAPRGYTF	TGCAGCGTTATAACCCTGACAGCCCCCCGTGGCTACACCTTC
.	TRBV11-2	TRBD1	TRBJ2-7	CASSLTGGRDEQYF	TGTGCCAGCAGCCTAACAGGGGGCCGGGACGAGCAGTACTTC
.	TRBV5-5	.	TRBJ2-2	CASSLPGLAGSDGELFF	TGTGCCAGCAGCTTGCCTGGCTTAGCAGGGTCGGACGGGGAGCTGTTTTTT
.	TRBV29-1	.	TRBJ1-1	CSARTVTPEAFF	TGCAGCGCACGGACAGTTACCCCTGAAGCTTTCTTT
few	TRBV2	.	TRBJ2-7	CASSLTRGKQYF	TGTGCCAGCAGCCTTACCCGAGGGAAGCAGTACTTC
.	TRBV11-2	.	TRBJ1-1	CASSLSRMNTEAFF	TGTGCCAGCAGCTTGAGTCGAATGAACACTGAAGCTTTCTTT
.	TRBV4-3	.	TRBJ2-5	CASSQESVFETQYF	TGCGCCAGCAGCCAAGAGAGCGTTTTCGAGACCCAGTACTTC
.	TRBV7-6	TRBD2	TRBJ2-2	CASSLGTSGRANTGELFF	TGTGCCAGCAGCTTGGGGACTAGCGGGAGGGCGAACACCGGGGAGCTGTTTTTT
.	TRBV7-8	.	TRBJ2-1	CASSPRALNNEQFF	TGTGCCAGCAGCCCGCGGGCCTTAAACAATGAGCAGTTCTTC
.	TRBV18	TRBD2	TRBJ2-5	CASSPLDERGGLETQYF	TGTGCCAGCTCACCCCTAGATGAGCGGGGGGGCCTTGAGACCCAGTACTTC
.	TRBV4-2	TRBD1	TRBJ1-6	CASSLSDRDSPLHF	TGTGCCAGCAGCCTCTCGGACAGGGACTCACCCCTCCACTTT
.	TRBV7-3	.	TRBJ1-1	CASSFSPGTEAFF	TGTGCCAGCAGCTTCTCACCGGGGACTGAAGCTTTCTTT
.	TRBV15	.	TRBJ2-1	CATKQTYYNEQFF	TGTGCCACAAAGCAGACTTACTACAATGAGCAGTTCTTC
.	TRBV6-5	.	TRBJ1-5	CASSLMTSRNQPQHF	TGTGCCAGCAGCCTTATGACATCGCGCAATCAGCCCCAGCATTTT
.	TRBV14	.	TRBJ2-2	CASSHWRDRNTGELFF	TGTGCCAGCAGCCACTGGAGGGACAGAAACACCGGGGAGCTGTTTTTT
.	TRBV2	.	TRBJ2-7	CASSEGLVVLYEQYF	TGTGCCAGCAGTGAGGGTCTAGTAGTCTTATACGAGCAGTACTTC
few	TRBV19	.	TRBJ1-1	CASSIGGNTEAFF	TGTGCCAGTAGTATAGGCGGGAACACTGAAGCTTTCTTT
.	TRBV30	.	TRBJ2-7	CAWSSSYEQYF	TGTGCCTGGAGTTCGTCCTACGAGCAGTACTTC
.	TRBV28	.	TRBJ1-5	CASSLVDQPQHF	TGTGCCAGCAGTTTAGTCGATCAGCCCCAGCATTTT
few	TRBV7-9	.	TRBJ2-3	CASSLRANTQYF	TGTGCCAGCAGCTTGAGGGCAAATACGCAGTATTTT
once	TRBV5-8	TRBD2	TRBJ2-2	CASSPRTSPHTGELFF	TGTGCCAGCAGTCCTAGGACTAGCCCGCACACCGGGGAGCTGTTTTTT
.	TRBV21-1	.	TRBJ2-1	CASYEGSTGTETYNEQFF	TGTGCCAGCTATGAGGGAAGCACCGGGACAGAAACTTACAATGAGCAGTTCTTC
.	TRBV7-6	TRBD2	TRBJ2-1	CASSVLAGNNEQFF	TGTGCCAGCAGCGTACTAGCGGGGAACAATGAGCAGTTCTTC
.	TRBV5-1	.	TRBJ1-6	CASSLVQNYNSPLHF	TGCGCCAGCAGCTTGGTACAGAACTATAATTCACCCCTCCACTTT
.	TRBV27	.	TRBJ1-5	CASSLQGNQPQHF	TGTGCCAGCAGTTTACAGGGAAACCAGCCCCAGCATTTT
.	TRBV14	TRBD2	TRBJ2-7	CASSPTSFTYEQYF	TGTGCCAGCAGCCCGACTAGCTTCACCTACGAGCAGTACTTC
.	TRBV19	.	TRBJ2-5	CASSIDRSDTQYF	TGTGCCAGTAGCATCGACAGGTCAGACACCCAGTACTTC
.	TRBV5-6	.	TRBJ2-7	CASSLELAPFVGEQYF	TGTGCCAGCAGCTTGGAGCTAGCACCGTTCGTGGGGGAGCAGTACTTC
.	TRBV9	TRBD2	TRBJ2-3	CASSVSGSSDTQYF	TGTGCCAGCAGCGTAAGCGGGAGTTCAGATACGCAGTATTTT
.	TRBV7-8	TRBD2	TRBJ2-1	CASSFRLAVSHNEQFF	TGTGCCAGCAGCTTTAGACTAGCGGTATCCCACAATGAGCAGTTCTTC
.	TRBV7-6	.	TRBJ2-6	CASSLELGSGANVLTF	TGTGCCAGCAGCTTAGAGTTGGGGAGTGGGGCCAACGTCCTGACTTTC
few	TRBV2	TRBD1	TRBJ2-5	CASSSRTGKETQYF	TGTGCCAGCAGCTCCAGGACAGGGAAAGAGACCCAGTACTTC
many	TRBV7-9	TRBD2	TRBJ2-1	CASSLFLAGLNEQFF	TGTGCCAGCAGCTTATTTCTAGCGGGATTGAATGAGCAGTTCTTC
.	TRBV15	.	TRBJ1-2	CATREARQLNYGYTF	TGTGCCACTCGTGAAGCCAGGCAACTCAACTATGGCTACACCTTC
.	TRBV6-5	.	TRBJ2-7	CASSYRGGGEQYF	TGTGCCAGCAGTTACCGGGGAGGGGGAGAGCAGTACTTC
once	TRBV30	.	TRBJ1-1	CAWTLGGGNTEAFF	TGTGCCTGGACCCTAGGGGGGGGGAACACTGAAGCTTTCTTT
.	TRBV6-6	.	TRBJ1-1	CASSLYREGNTEAFF	TGTGCCAGCAGTTTGTACAGGGAGGGGAACACTGAAGCTTTCTTT
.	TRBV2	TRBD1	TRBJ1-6	CASSEDRVGSPLHF	TGTGCCAGCAGTGAGGACAGGGTCGGCTCACCCCTCCACTTT
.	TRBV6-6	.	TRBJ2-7	CASRGRTVTYEQYF	TGTGCCAGCAGGGGGCGGACAGTTACCTACGAGCAGTACTTC
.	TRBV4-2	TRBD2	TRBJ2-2	CASSQDHVGAGVGAGELFF	TGTGCCAGCAGCCAAGATCACGTAGGAGCGGGAGTCGGCGCCGGGGAGCTGTTTTTT
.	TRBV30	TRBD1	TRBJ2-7	CAWSMGQKGEQYF	TGTGCCTGGAGCATGGGACAGAAGGGCGAGCAGTACTTC
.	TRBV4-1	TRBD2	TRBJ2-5	CASSTGSGRGGETQYF	TGCGCCAGCAGCACGGGTAGCGGGAGGGGGGGGGAGACCCAGTACTTC
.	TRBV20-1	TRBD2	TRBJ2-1	CSAIAGDEQFF	TGCAGTGCTATCGCGGGAGATGAGCAGTTCTTC
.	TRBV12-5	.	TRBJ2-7	CASGFETWEQYF	TGTGCTAGTGGTTTTGAAACTTGGGAGCAGTACTTC
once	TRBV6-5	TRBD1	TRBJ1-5	CASSYVTGMNQPQHF	TGTGCCAGCAGTTACGTGACAGGGATGAATCAGCCCCAGCATTTT
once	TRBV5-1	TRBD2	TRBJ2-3	CASSPTSGGADTQYF	TGCGCCAGCAGCCCGACTAGCGGGGGGGCAGATACGCAGTATTTT
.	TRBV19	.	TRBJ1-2	CASSTGYGYTF	TGTGCCAGTAGTACAGGGTATGGCTACACCTTC
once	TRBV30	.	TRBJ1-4	CAWRKRGNEKLFF	TGTGCCTGGAGGAAAAGGGGGAATGAAAAACTGTTTTTT
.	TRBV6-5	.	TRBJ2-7	CATSRGSDEQYF	TGTGCCACCTCTAGGGGTAGTGACGAGCAGTACTTC
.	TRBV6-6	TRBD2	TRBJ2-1	CASSLAGEFYNEQFF	TGTGCCAGCAGTTTAGCGGGAGAGTTTTACAATGAGCAGTTCTTC